These T cell receptor beta chains were read from a single sample in a study of graft-versus-host responses after intestinal transplantation. These TCRs are of unknown antigen specificity. TCRdb keeps only in-frame clones here, not all; method: immunoSEQ multiplex PCR. The sample shows about 120,000 clones, about 93% of them seen only once. The sample in question was unstimulated CD4+ T cells sorted from spleen or lymph node cells, obtained before intestinal transplant. These receptors were taken from a human donor who received an intestinal transplant. Both conserved end residues are part of each CDR3. The order of the fields is D gene, V gene, clone size, J gene, CDR3 protein, CDR3 DNA. A D gene is named only where the DNA matches it firmly. Where a row states a size, it is once, few, many or the class of an expanded clone; other rows omit it.

TRBD1	TRBV9	.	TRBJ1-1	CASSPGGFTEAFF	TGTGCCAGCAGTCCAGGGGGTTTCACTGAAGCTTTCTTT
.	TRBV7-8	.	TRBJ2-7	CASSFGFSTNRPYEQYF	TGTGCCAGCAGCTTCGGGTTCTCGACTAATAGACCCTACGAGCAGTACTTC
.	TRBV15	.	TRBJ2-3	CATSRGGKGTDTQYF	TGTGCCACCAGCAGAGGAGGAAAAGGGACAGATACGCAGTATTTT
.	TRBV15	once	TRBJ1-2	CATSRDSRVSSYTF	TGTGCCACCAGCAGAGATTCCAGGGTAAGCAGCTACACCTTC
TRBD2	TRBV28	few	TRBJ2-7	CASSWTSYEQYF	TGTGCCAGCAGTTGGACTAGCTACGAGCAGTACTTC
TRBD2	TRBV25-1	.	TRBJ2-7	CASSARGDSGGYEQYF	TGTGCCAGCAGCGCTAGGGGAGACAGCGGGGGCTACGAGCAGTACTTC
.	TRBV9	.	TRBJ2-3	CASSVGEPRLTDTQYF	TGTGCCAGCAGCGTAGGTGAGCCCCGCCTCACAGATACGCAGTATTTT
.	TRBV25-1	.	TRBJ1-2	CASSESGQGGFYGYTF	TGTGCCAGCAGTGAATCGGGGCAGGGAGGATTTTATGGCTACACCTTC
.	TRBV5-1	.	TRBJ2-7	CASSSGGGVVTYEQYF	TGCGCCAGCAGCAGTGGGGGCGGGGTGGTTACCTACGAGCAGTACTTC
.	TRBV6-6	.	TRBJ1-2	CASSYYYGYTF	TGTGCCAGCAGTTACTACTATGGCTACACCTTC
TRBD1	TRBV28	.	TRBJ1-2	CASSWPGQVAYGYTF	TGTGCCAGCAGTTGGCCGGGACAGGTGGCCTATGGCTACACCTTC
TRBD1	TRBV10-3	.	TRBJ1-2	CAISAQGNYGYTF	TGTGCCATCAGCGCACAGGGGAACTATGGCTACACCTTC
.	TRBV28	.	TRBJ2-2	CASRGRRGELFF	TGTGCCAGCAGAGGCCGCCGCGGGGAGCTGTTTTTT
.	TRBV29-1	.	TRBJ1-1	CSGGAGWDTEAFF	TGCAGCGGGGGGGCAGGGTGGGACACTGAAGCTTTCTTT
.	TRBV6-1	.	TRBJ2-5	CASSGADSGRETQYF	TGTGCCAGCAGTGGAGCGGACAGCGGGCGGGAGACCCAGTACTTC
.	TRBV14	.	TRBJ1-5	CASSPGGGRQPQHF	TGTGCCAGCAGCCCCGGGGGGGGGAGACAGCCCCAGCATTTT
TRBD2	TRBV28	.	TRBJ2-1	CASSIRFRGRSGNEQFF	TGTGCCAGCAGTATCCGATTTCGCGGGAGGTCGGGCAATGAGCAGTTCTTC
TRBD1	TRBV15	.	TRBJ2-5	CATSRDRAGSSQETQYF	TGTGCCACCAGCCGGGACAGGGCGGGGTCAAGTCAAGAGACCCAGTACTTC
TRBD1	TRBV18	.	TRBJ2-5	CASSPRGTGDETQYF	TGTGCCAGCTCACCACGTGGGACAGGGGACGAGACCCAGTACTTC
.	TRBV2	.	TRBJ1-1	CASRDLTVRNTEAFF	TGTGCCAGCAGGGACCTGACAGTACGGAACACTGAAGCTTTCTTT
.	TRBV5-5	.	TRBJ1-2	CASSLGPYGYTF	TGTGCCAGCAGCCTGGGACCTTATGGCTACACCTTC
.	TRBV5-4	.	TRBJ2-3	CASSFLGHSRSTDTQYF	TGTGCCAGCAGCTTTCTAGGACATTCGAGGAGCACAGATACGCAGTATTTT
TRBD1	TRBV19	.	TRBJ2-6	CASRAIQGALFSGANVLTF	TGTGCCAGTAGGGCTATACAGGGGGCACTATTCTCTGGGGCCAACGTCCTGACTTTC
.	TRBV5-1	.	TRBJ2-7	CASSLQGSLDEQYF	TGCGCCAGCAGCTTACAGGGTTCGTTGGACGAGCAGTACTTC
TRBD1	TRBV7-9	.	TRBJ2-7	CATIRQGSSYEQYF	TGTGCCACAATCCGACAGGGGTCCTCCTACGAGCAGTACTTC
.	TRBV6-5	few	TRBJ2-3	CASVSSYTDTQYF	TGTGCCAGCGTATCTAGCTACACAGATACGCAGTATTTT
TRBD2	TRBV5-1	.	TRBJ2-1	CASTQRESSYNEQFF	TGCGCCAGCACCCAGCGGGAGAGCTCCTACAATGAGCAGTTCTTC